These 21 T cell receptor beta chains share one sample of origin, sequenced in a study of CD8+ T cells in alopecia areata. Investigators isolated RNA and reverse transcribed it into cDNA to act as the sequencing template. The data were produced by immunoSEQ multiplex PCR, yet TCRdb's version contains in-frame clones alone and is incomplete. This record lists about 110,000 clones, none seen once only, and the top ten clones contain less than 20%. Sample: lesional skin. The receptor set was obtained from a C3H/HeJ mouse with alopecia areata. MHC haplotype here: H2-k.

In its sample, this clone was seen a few times. The gene names given are mouse names. Read coverage stops 4 residues before the CDR3 terminus; the germline J gene supplies the remainder. Within the sample, other DNA sequences also encode this same CDR3. The V and J genes are TRBV19 and TRBJ2-1; 8 bases align to TRBD2. Germline V gene lookup returns CDR1 FNHDT and CDR2 SITEND (reference sequence). The CDR3 is 15 residues long. The V and J ends lost 4 bases and 0 bases, in that order; junction bases with no gene match: 3. CDR3 DNA, as far as it was read: TGTGCCAGCAGTCCTACTGGGGGTAACTATGCT. Protein product: CASSPTGGNYA. From start to end, the CDR3 is CASSPTGGNYAEQFF.

This clone was seen many times. Genes here carry mouse names. The CDR3 extends 4 residues past the end of the read, so its final part is completed from the germline J gene. This chain uses TRBV1 with TRBJ2-7, with D maybe TRBD1 (6 bases). The CDR3 extends over 14 amino acids. Germline V gene lookup returns CDR1 NSQYPW and CDR2 LRSPGD (reference sequence). The DNA read from the CDR3 is TGCACCTGCAGTTCCGGGACAAAAATTTAT. Translation gives CTCSSGTKIY. The whole CDR3 is CTCSSGTKIYEQYF.

This clone has a count of ten or more. Genes here carry mouse names. The CDR3 end lies 4 residues beyond the end of the read and is filled in from the germline J gene. The gene calls are TRBV13-3 and TRBJ2-7, with a tentative D call TRBD2 (6 bases). Between the trimmed V and J ends, which lost 1 base and 0 bases, there was a span of 14 bases. The CDR3 is made up of 16 amino acids. Per the germline V gene, CDR1 is NNHDY and CDR2 is SYVADS. The CDR3 loop reads CASSDLDWRSSYEQYF. The DNA read from the CDR3 is TGTGCCAGCAGTGATCTAGACTGGAGGAGCTCCTAT.

Concerning this clone itself: Gene names are the mouse ones. The read comes to an end 4 residues before the CDR3 does, leaving the germline J gene to fill in the end. This chain joins TRBV31 and TRBJ2-7; the D is unclear. CDR1 is GKSSPN, CDR2 SITVG, per germline. This CDR3 comprises 12 residues. The DNA read from the CDR3 is TGTGCCTGGAGTCCCGAGTGGTAT. This sequence encodes CAWSPEWY. Given in full, the CDR3 is CAWSPEWYEQYF.

This clone was detected a few times. At residue 10, the TCRdb protein departs from the DNA translation, so the protein shown here was derived from the DNA itself. Mouse names are used for the genes. The read terminates 3 residues ahead of where the CDR3 ends, so the germline J gene completes it. This rearrangement joins TRBV19 to TRBJ1-6; no clear D. TRBJ1-6 is classed as an ORF, of uncertain function. Trimming left V 3 bases short and J 7 bases short, with 8 bases between. CDR3 length: 13 amino acids. In germline, CDR1 is FNHDT, CDR2 SITEND (reference sequence). The CDR3 is CASSTQPNSPLYF. CDR3 DNA (partial): TGTGCCAGCAGTACCCAGCCAAATTCGCCC.

A remark on this clone: The gene names given are mouse names. The read terminates 4 residues ahead of where the CDR3 ends, so the germline J gene completes it. The chain is built from TRBV13-3 and TRBJ2-5, with 7 positions matching TRBD2. Germline V gene lookup returns CDR1 NNHDY and CDR2 SYVADS. V trimming: 2 bases; J trimming: 0 bases; junction bases outside the gene matches: 6. The CDR3 extends over 16 amino acids. Incomplete CDR3 DNA: TGTGCCAGCAGTGAGCCCGGGGGGGTTAACCAAGAC. Translated, it gives CASSEPGGVNQD. The entire CDR3 protein reads CASSEPGGVNQDTQYF.

This clone was picked up a small number of times. Mouse gene names and germline throughout. From the germline J gene comes the end of the CDR3, since the read stops 4 residues before it. The chain joins TRBV1 to TRBJ2-7; TRBD2 matches at 12 bases. This CDR3 is 14 amino acids long. The germline CDR1 and CDR2 sequences are NSQYPW and LRSPGD (reference sequence). The CDR3: CTCSLDWGGYEQYF. The sequenced CDR3 bases are TGCACCTGCAGTCTGGACTGGGGGGGGTAT.

Comment on this clone: Genes and germline are mouse. Sequencing ends 4 residues short of the CDR3 end; the germline J gene provides the rest. The rearrangement uses TRBV19 and TRBJ2-3; 12 positions match TRBD1. This CDR3 contains 16 residues. Germline CDR1 FNHDT, CDR2 SITEND (reference sequence). Germline trimming cut 0 bases from V and 3 bases from J; bases unmatched to any gene: 2. The DNA read from the CDR3 is TGTGCCAGCAGTATAGGGGACAGGGGGCGAGCAGAA. Residues: CASSIGDRGRAE. The whole CDR3 reads CASSIGDRGRAETLYF.

Turning to this clone: The genes are named according to mouse. The read stops 4 residues short of the end of the CDR3; the missing end is completed from the germline J gene. The V call is TRBV1, the J call TRBJ2-2; the match to TRBD1 covers 9 bases. This CDR3 spans 17 amino acids. The germline V gene encodes CDR1 NSQYPW and CDR2 LRSPGD (reference sequence). Trimming at V came to 3 bases and at J to 3 bases, leaving 8 bases not matched to a gene. CDR3 sequence: CTCSATGGAPHTGQLYF. CDR3 bases read: TGCACCTGCAGTGCTACAGGGGGCGCCCCCCACACCGGG.

Concerning this clone: The genes are named according to mouse. The read stops 4 residues short of the end of the CDR3; the missing end is completed from the germline J gene. The chain links TRBV13-3 to TRBJ2-3; the match to TRBD2 covers 8 bases. After removal of 1 base from V and 0 bases from J, the junction contained 7 bases not matched to a gene. In germline, CDR1 is NNHDY, CDR2 SYVADS. The length of the CDR3 is 17 residues. The CDR3 region is CASSDFRGGESAETLYF. The sequenced part of the CDR3 DNA is TGTGCCAGCAGTGATTTCCGGGGGGGCGAGAGTGCAGAA.

This clone occurred a few times. Gene names denote mouse genes. Sequencing ends 4 residues short of the CDR3 end; the germline J gene provides the rest. This sequence joins TRBV13-3 and TRBJ2-1; 14 nucleotides agree with TRBD2. The CDR3 spans 18 residues. The germline V gene encodes CDR1 NNHDY and CDR2 SYVADS. J lost 0 bases, V lost 5 bases, and 7 bases had no gene match. The covered CDR3 bases are TGTGCCAGCAGGGCCGGGACTGGGGGGGCGCGTAACTATGCT. It encodes CASRAGTGGARNYA. The whole CDR3 sequence reads CASRAGTGGARNYAEQFF.

This clone has a handful of counts. Gene names refer to mouse genes. The read finishes 4 residues shy of the CDR3 end, and the germline J gene is used to complete it. The chain uses TRBV1 and TRBJ2-2; 9 bases align to TRBD2. Germline V CDR1 and CDR2: NSQYPW, LRSPGD (reference sequence). The CDR3 length is 17 residues. Losses at the gene ends were 0 bases for V and 1 base for J; bases not matched to a gene: 3. CDR3 loop: CTCSADRLGVNTGQLYF. The CDR3 bases that were read are TGCACCTGCAGTGCAGACAGACTGGGGGTAAACACCGGG.

This clone has a handful of counts. Mouse names are used for the genes. The read is 4 residues too short to cover the CDR3 end, so that end is filled in from the germline J gene. The V gene is TRBV1, the J gene TRBJ2-5, with 10 bases matching TRBD1. The V gene's germline CDR1 is NSQYPW and CDR2 LRSPGD (reference sequence). This CDR3 comprises 17 residues. The junction had 5 bases not matched to a gene; V was cut back by 0 bases and J by 2 bases. The part of the CDR3 DNA that was read is TGCACCTGCAGTGCAGATCATCGGGACAGGGGCCAAGAC. Amino acid sequence: CTCSADHRDRGQD. The entire CDR3 protein is CTCSADHRDRGQDTQYF.

To note about this clone: Each gene name is a mouse one. The read gets to within 4 residues of the CDR3 end, and the germline J gene fills in the rest. This chain joins TRBV13-3 and TRBJ1-1; 10 bases agree with TRBD1. From germline, CDR1 is NNHDY and CDR2 SYVADS. V lost 6 bases and J lost 2; bases outside the gene matches: 4. CDR3 size: 14 residues. The CDR3 region is CASTPTGGNTEVFF. The DNA read from the CDR3 is TGTGCCAGCACTCCGACAGGGGGCAACACA.

This clone has a handful of counts. Germline and genes: mouse. CDR3 bases read: TGTGCCAGCAGAACTGGGGGGAACGAC. This gives the protein CASRTGGND. The whole CDR3 sequence is CASRTGGNDTQYF. The rearrangement joins TRBV14 to TRBJ2-5; 9 bases line up with TRBD2. From the germline J gene comes the end of the CDR3, since the read stops 4 residues before it. Germline CDR1 and CDR2: SGHDT and FRDEAV. The CDR3 contains 13 residues. The full variable domain, its missing parts supplied by reference TRBV14 and TRBJ2-5, is EAGVTQSPRYAVLQEGQAVSFWCDPISGHDTLYWYQQPRDQGPQLLVYFRDEAVIDNSQLPSDRFSAVRPKGTNSTLKIQSAKQGDTATYLCASRTGGNDTQYFGPGTRLLVL.

Ten or more counts support this clone. The listed genes are named as in mouse. The read falls 4 residues short of the CDR3 end, and the missing part is taken from the germline J gene. The chain couples TRBV13-3 to TRBJ2-3, with D unclear. The germline CDR1 and CDR2 sequences are NNHDY and SYVADS. The CDR3 has 14 residues. V lost 4 bases and J 0 bases, leaving 9 bases between the germline ends. This chain's CDR3 is CASSSQNSAETLYF. The sequenced part of the CDR3 DNA is TGTGCCAGCAGTTCACAGAATAGTGCAGAA.

This clone was found a few times. The genes are named according to mouse. The missing CDR3 end, 4 residues past where the read stops, is filled in from the germline J gene. The chain is built from TRBV13-3 and TRBJ2-1; TRBD1 agrees at 9 bases. The CDR3 contains 14 residues. Germline V gene sequence: CDR1 NNHDY, CDR2 SYVADS. CDR3 DNA, as far as it was read: TGTGCCAGCAGTGATAACAGGGGGCCGGCT. This sequence encodes CASSDNRGPA. The complete CDR3 protein is CASSDNRGPAEQFF.

In the case of this clone: Mouse names are used for the genes. The read gets to within 4 residues of the CDR3 end, and the germline J gene fills in the rest. The chain is built from TRBV1 and TRBJ1-4; maybe TRBD1 (6 bases). The CDR3 loop spans 17 amino acids. Trimming pared 2 bases from V and 1 base from J, leaving 14 bases between. In germline, CDR1 is NSQYPW, CDR2 LRSPGD (reference sequence). The CDR3 sequence is CTCSARGQYHSNERLFF. The sequenced CDR3 bases are TGCACCTGCAGTGCACGAGGACAGTACCATTCCAACGAA. The whole variable domain, remainder taken from reference TRBV1 and TRBJ1-4, is VTLLEQNPRWRLVPRGQAVNLRCILKNSQYPWMSWYQQDLQKQLQWLFTLRSPGDKEVKSLPGADYLATRVTDTELRLQVANMSQGRTLYCTCSARGQYHSNERLFFGHGTKLSVL.

A few counts support this clone. Gene and germline names: mouse. The read stops 4 residues short of the end of the CDR3; the missing end is completed from the germline J gene. The V gene is TRBV1, the J gene TRBJ2-7, with 8 bases matching TRBD1. Per germline, CDR1 NSQYPW and CDR2 LRSPGD (reference sequence). This CDR3 has 15 amino acids. After removal of 0 bases from V and 3 bases from J, the junction contained 4 bases not matched to a gene. The CDR3 is CTCSAETGGIYEQYF. The sequenced CDR3 bases are TGCACCTGCAGTGCAGAAACAGGGGGGATCTAT.

This clone appeared a few times. Gene names denote mouse genes. The read falls 4 residues short of the CDR3 end, and the missing part is taken from the germline J gene. V and J are TRBV13-3 and TRBJ1-1, with TRBD1 matching over 8 bases. V shed 2 bases, J shed 0 bases, and the junction held 9 bases outside the gene matches. The CDR3 extends over 17 amino acids. Looked up from germline, CDR1 is NNHDY and CDR2 is SYVADS. The CDR3 loop is CASSDPPGQASNTEVFF. Incomplete CDR3 DNA: TGTGCCAGCAGTGACCCTCCGGGACAGGCCTCAAACACA.

This clone was seen only a few times. Mouse names are used for the genes. The read ends 4 residues shy of where the CDR3 ends; the end is completed using the germline J gene. The rearrangement uses TRBV13-3 and TRBJ2-2; 11 bases line up with TRBD2. The CDR3 has 16 amino acids. Germline CDR1 reads NNHDY; CDR2 reads SYVADS. The V gene end was trimmed by 7 bases and the J gene end by 0 bases; junction bases not matched to a gene: 5. The CDR3 DNA, read in part, is TGTGCCAGCTCGGGACTGGGGGAGACAAACACCGGG. Its protein product is CASSGLGETNTG. The full CDR3 protein reads CASSGLGETNTGQLYF.